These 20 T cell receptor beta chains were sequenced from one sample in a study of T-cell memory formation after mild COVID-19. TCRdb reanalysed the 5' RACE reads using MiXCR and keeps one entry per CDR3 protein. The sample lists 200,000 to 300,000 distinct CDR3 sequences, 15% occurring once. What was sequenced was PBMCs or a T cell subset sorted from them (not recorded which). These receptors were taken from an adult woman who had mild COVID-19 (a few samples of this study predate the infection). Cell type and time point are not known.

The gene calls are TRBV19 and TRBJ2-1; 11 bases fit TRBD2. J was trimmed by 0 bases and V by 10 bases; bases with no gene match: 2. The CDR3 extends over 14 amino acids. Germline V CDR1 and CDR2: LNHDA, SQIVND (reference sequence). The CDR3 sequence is CATSGRSSYNEQFF. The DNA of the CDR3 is TGTGCCACTAGCGGGAGGAGCTCCTACAATGAGCAGTTCTTC.

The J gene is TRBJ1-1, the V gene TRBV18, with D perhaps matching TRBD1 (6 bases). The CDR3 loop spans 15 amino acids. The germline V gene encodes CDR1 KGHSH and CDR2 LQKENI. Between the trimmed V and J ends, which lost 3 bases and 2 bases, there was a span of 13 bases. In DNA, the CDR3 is TGTGCCAGCTCACCTCGGACAGAAGCCAACACTGAAGCTTTCTTT. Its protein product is CASSPRTEANTEAFF.

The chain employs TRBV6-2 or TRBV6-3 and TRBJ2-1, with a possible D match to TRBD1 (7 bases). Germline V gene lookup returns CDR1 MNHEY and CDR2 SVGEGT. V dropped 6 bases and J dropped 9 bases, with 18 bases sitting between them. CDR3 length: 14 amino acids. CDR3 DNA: TGTGCCAGCAGGCCTCCGCAGGGGGGAGGTGAGCAGTTCTTC. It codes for CASRPPQGGGEQFF.

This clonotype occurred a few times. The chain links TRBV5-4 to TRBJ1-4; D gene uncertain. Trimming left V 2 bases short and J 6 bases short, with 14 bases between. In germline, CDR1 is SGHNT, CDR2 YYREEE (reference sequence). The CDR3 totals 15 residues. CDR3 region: CASSLGGQAYEKLFF. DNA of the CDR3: TGTGCCAGCAGCTTAGGTGGGCAGGCCTATGAAAAACTGTTTTTT.

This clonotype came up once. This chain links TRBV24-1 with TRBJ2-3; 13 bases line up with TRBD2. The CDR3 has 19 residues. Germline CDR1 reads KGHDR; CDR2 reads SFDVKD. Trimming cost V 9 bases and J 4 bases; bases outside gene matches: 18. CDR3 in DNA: TGTGCCACCCAAAGAGATCCGTGGACTAGCGGGAGAGGGGCAGATACGCAGTATTTT. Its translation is CATQRDPWTSGRGADTQYF.

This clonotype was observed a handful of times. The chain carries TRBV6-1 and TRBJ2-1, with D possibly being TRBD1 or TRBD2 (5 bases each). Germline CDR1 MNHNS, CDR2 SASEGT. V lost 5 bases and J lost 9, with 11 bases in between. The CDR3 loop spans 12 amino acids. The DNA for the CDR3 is TGTGCCAGCAGTTTGGGGCGGGCTGAGCAGTTCTTC. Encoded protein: CASSLGRAEQFF.

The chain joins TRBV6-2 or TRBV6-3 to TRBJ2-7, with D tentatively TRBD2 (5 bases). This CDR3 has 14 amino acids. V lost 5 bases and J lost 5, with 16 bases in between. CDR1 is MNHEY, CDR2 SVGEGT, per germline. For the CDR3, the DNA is TGTGCCAGCAGTCCACGGGGTTGGAGGAACGAGCAGTACGTC. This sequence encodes CASSPRGWRNEQYV.

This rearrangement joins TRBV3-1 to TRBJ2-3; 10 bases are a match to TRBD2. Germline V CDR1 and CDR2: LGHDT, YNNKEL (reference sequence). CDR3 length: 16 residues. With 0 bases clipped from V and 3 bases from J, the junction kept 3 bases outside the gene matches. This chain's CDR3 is CASSQERLAGTDTQYF. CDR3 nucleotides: TGTGCCAGCAGCCAAGAGAGACTAGCGGGTACAGATACGCAGTATTTT.

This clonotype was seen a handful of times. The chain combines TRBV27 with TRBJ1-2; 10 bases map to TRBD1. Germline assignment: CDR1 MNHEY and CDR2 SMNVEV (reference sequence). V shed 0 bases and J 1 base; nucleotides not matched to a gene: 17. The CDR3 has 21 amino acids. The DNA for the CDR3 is TGTGCCAGCAGTTTATCGAGGACAGGGGGTTCTTATTCGGGACTTAACTATGGCTACACCTTC. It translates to CASSLSRTGGSYSGLNYGYTF.

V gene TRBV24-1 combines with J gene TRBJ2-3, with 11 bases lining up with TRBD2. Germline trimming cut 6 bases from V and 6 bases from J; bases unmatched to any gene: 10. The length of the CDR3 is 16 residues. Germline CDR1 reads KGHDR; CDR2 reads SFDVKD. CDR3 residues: CATSKTTSGNFDTQYF. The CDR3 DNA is TGTGCCACCAGTAAAACGACTAGCGGGAACTTCGATACGCAGTATTTT.

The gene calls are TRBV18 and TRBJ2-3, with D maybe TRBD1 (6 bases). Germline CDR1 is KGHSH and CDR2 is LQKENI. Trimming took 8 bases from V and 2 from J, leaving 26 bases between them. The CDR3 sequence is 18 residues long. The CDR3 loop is CASTNPAGGSHLTDTQYF. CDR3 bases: TGTGCCAGCACGAACCCAGCTGGGGGCTCCCACCTCACAGATACGCAGTATTTT.

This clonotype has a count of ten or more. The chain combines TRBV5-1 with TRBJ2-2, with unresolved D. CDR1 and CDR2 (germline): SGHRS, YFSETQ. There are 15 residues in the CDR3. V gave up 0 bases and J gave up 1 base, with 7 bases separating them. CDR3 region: CASSLARLNTGELFF. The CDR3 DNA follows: TGCGCCAGCAGCTTGGCCAGGTTGAACACCGGGGAGCTGTTTTTT.

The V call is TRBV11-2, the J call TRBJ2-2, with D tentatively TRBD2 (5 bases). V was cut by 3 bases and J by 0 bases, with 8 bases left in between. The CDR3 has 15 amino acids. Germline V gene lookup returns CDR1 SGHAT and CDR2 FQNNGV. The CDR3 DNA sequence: TGTGCCAGCAGCTTCGGGATAGCGAACACCGGGGAGCTGTTTTTT. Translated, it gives CASSFGIANTGELFF.

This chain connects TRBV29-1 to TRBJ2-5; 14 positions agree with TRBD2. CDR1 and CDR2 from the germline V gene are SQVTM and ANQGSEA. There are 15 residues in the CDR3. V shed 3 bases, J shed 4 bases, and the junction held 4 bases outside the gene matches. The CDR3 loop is CSVDWTSGRRETQYF. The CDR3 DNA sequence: TGCAGCGTTGATTGGACTAGCGGGAGGAGAGAGACCCAGTACTTC.

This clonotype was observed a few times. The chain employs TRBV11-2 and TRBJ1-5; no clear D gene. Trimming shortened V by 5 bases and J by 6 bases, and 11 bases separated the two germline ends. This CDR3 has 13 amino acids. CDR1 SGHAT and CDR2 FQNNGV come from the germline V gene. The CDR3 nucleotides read TGTGCCAGCAGCGGCTCGCGGGGTCAGCCCCAGCATTTT. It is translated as CASSGSRGQPQHF.

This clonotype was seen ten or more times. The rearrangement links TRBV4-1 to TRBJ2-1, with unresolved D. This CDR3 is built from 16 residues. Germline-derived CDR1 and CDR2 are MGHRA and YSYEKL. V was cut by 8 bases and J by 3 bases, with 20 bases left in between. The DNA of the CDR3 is TGCGCCAGCGCCCTGGAAGGCCCTCTAGGCTACAATGAGCAGTTCTTC. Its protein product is CASALEGPLGYNEQFF.

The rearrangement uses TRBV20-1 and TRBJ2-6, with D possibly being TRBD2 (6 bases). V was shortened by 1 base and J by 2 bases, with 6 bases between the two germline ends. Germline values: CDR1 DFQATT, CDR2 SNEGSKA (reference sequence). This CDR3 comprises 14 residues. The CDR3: CSARAGAGANVLTF. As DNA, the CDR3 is TGCAGTGCTAGAGCGGGAGCTGGGGCCAACGTCCTGACTTTC.

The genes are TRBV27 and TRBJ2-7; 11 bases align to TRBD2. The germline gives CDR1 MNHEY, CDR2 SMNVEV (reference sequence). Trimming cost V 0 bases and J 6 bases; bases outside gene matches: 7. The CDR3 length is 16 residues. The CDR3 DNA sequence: TGTGCCAGCAGTTTATCGATGGTGCTAGCGGGAGGCGAGCAGTACTTC. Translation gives CASSLSMVLAGGEQYF.

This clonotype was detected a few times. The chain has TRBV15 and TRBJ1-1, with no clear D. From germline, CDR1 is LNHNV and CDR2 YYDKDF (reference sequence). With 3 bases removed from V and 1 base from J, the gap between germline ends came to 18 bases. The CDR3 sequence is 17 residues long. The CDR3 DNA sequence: TGTGCCACCAGCAGTCCAAATAACAGAGCCCAGAACACTGAAGCTTTCTTT. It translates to CATSSPNNRAQNTEAFF.

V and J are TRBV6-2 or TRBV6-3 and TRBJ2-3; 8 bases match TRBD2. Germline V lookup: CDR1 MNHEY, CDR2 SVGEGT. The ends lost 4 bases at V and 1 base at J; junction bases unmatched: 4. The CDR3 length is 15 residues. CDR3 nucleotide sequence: TGTGCCAGCAGTTGGGGAGCGGGAGGCACAGATACGCAGTATTTT. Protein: CASSWGAGGTDTQYF.